This TCR beta chain was identified during a study of T-cell reconstitution after alpha-beta-depleted transplantation in children. Whole-study findings and limits: Surviving recipient cells, namely T cells and thymic progenitors, were the source of high day-60 TCRbeta diversity in some patients. Alpha-beta T cells about two months after transplant reportedly derived from several hundred expanded graft clones. After one year, T-cell counts and TCRbeta diversity mostly came from new T cells.

From germline, CDR1 is DFQATT and CDR2 SNEGSKA (reference sequence). This CDR3 region has 13 residues. With 8 bases removed from V and 8 bases from J, the gap between germline ends came to 18 bases. Points on this clonotype: No antigen is known for it.

For TCRbeta, the library was prepared with unique molecular identifiers. TCRdb processed the PCR reads anew with MiXCR; each CDR3 protein has one entry. The sample holds roughly 570,000 distinct CDR3 sequences, 25% to 30% seen once. The receptor comes from a boy in the first two years of life with Wiskott-Aldrich syndrome, due to receive a stem cell transplant. Material: PBMCs, obtained before TCRalphabeta/CD19-depleted stem cell transplant. The rearrangement uses TRBV20-1 and TRBJ1-4, with a tentative D call TRBD1 (6 bases). The CDR3 sequence is CSPKRDTEEKLFF. Here the CDR3 DNA reads TGCAGTCCTAAGAGGGACACCGAAGAAAAACTGTTTTTT.